Sequencing of this T cell receptor beta chain was carried out in a study of Ad26.COV2.S vaccination and SARS-CoV-2 variants. Overall study results and limits: Ad26.COV2.S recipients had broader spike-specific TCRs (P = 0.0014). Researchers cautioned that TCR breadth and depth analyses may have underestimated total T cell responses. People who got the vaccine or the placebo had similar non-spike TCR breadth.

Clones were sequenced by immunoSEQ multiplex PCR, and TCRdb holds only the in-frame ones, with some missing. Of approximately 400,000 clones detected, roughly 94% appear once; the ten largest clones hold 3.9%. This clone was observed a single time. Its antigen is still unknown. Trimming stripped 3 bases from V and 4 bases from J, with 13 bases between. This CDR3 spans 16 amino acids. The germline V gene encodes CDR1 SGHTA and CDR2 FQGTGA. The chain has TRBV7-3 and TRBJ2-6; D remains ambiguous. The sequence was obtained from a human donor who had recovered from COVID-19. Sequenced here: peripheral blood, sampled after recovery from COVID-19. As DNA, the CDR3 is TGTGCCAGCAGCTTGATGGACCGGGCGGGGGCCAACGTCCTGACTTTC. Protein sequence: CASSLMDRAGANVLTF.